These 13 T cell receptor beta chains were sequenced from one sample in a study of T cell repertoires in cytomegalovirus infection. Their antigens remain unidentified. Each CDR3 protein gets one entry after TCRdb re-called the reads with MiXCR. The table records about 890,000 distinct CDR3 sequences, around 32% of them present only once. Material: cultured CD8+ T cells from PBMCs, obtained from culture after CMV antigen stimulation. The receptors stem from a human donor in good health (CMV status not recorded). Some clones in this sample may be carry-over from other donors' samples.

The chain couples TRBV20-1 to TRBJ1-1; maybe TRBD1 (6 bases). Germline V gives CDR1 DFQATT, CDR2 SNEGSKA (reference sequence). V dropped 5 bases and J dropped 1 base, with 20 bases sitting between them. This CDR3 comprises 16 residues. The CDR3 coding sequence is TGCAGTGCTCAGGGCAGACAGGTGACCAAGAACACTGAAGCTTTCTTT. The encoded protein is CSAQGRQVTKNTEAFF.

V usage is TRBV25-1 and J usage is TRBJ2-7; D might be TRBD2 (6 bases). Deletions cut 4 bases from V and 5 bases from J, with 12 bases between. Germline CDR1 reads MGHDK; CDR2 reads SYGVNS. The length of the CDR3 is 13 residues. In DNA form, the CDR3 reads TGTGCCAGCAGTGCCGAACCGGGAGACGAGCAGTACGTC. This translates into CASSAEPGDEQYV.

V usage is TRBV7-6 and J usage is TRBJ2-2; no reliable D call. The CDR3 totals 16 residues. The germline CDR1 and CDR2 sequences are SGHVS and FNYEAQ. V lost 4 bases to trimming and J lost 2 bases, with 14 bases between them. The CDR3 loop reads CASSSFLTRNTGELFF. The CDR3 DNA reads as TGTGCCAGCAGCTCCTTCTTGACTCGCAACACCGGGGAGCTGTTTTTT.

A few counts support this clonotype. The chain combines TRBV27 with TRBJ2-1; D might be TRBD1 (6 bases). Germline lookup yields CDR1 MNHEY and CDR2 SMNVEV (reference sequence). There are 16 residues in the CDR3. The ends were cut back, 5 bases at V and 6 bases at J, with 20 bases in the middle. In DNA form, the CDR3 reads TGTGCCAGCAGTCTTAGACCGGGACACCAGAGCAATGAGCAGTTCTTC. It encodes CASSLRPGHQSNEQFF.

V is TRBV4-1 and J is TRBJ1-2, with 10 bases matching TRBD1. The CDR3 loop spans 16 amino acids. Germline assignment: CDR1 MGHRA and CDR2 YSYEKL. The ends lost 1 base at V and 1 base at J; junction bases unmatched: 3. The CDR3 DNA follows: TGCGCCAGCAGCCAAGGAAGGACAGGGGGTAACTATGGCTACACCTTC. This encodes CASSQGRTGGNYGYTF.

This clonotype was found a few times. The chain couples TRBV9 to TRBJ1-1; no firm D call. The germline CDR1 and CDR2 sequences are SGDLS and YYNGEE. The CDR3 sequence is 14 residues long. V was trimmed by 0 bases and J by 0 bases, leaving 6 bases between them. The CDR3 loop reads CASSVGQMNTEAFF. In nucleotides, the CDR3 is TGTGCCAGCAGCGTAGGGCAAATGAACACTGAAGCTTTCTTT.

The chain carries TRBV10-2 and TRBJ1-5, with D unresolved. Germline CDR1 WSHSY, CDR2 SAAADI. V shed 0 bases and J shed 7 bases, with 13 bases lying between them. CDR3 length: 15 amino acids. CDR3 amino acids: CASSESKPPSQPQHF. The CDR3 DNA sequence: TGCGCCAGCAGTGAGTCGAAGCCACCCAGCCAGCCCCAGCATTTT.

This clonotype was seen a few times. The CDR3 loop reads CASSQGGVGQGSYGYTF. CDR3 DNA sequence: TGTGCCAGCAGCCAAGGAGGAGTTGGACAGGGGAGCTATGGCTACACCTTC. This chain uses TRBV3-1 with TRBJ1-2; 9 positions match TRBD1. Germline values: CDR1 LGHDT, CDR2 YNNKEL (reference sequence). Losses at the gene ends were 1 base for V and 4 bases for J; bases not matched to a gene: 10. There are 17 residues in the CDR3.

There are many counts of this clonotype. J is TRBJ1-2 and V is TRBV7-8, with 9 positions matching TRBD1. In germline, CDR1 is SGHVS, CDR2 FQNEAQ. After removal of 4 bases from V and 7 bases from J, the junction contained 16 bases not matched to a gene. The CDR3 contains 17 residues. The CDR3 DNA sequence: TGTGCCAGCAGCTGGGACAGGGTGTCGGGTATTGATGTTGGCTACACCTTC. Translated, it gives CASSWDRVSGIDVGYTF.

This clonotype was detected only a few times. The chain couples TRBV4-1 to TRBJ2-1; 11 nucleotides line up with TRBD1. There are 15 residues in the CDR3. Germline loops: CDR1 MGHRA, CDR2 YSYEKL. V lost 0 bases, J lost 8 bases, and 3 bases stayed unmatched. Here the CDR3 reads CASSQEGQGGDEQFF. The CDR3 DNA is TGCGCCAGCAGCCAAGAGGGACAGGGGGGGGATGAGCAGTTCTTC.

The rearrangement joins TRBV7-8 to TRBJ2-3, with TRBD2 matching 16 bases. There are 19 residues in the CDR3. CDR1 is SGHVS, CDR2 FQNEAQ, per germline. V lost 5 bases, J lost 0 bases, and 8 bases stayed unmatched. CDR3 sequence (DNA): TGTGCCAGCAGCGGGACTAGCGGGGGGGTTATTCCTAGCACAGATACGCAGTATTTT. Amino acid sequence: CASSGTSGGVIPSTDTQYF. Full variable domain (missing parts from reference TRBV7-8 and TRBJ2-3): GAGVSQSPRYKVAKRGQDVALRCDPISGHVSLFWYQQALGQGPEFLTYFQNEAQLDKSGLPSDRFFAERPEGSVSTLKIQRTQQEDSAVYLCASSGTSGGVIPSTDTQYFGPGTRLTVL.

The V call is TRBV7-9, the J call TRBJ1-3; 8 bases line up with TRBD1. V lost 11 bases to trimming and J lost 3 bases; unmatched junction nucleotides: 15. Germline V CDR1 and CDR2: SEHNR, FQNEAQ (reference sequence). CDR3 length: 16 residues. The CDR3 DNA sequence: TGTGCCGACGAGGACCTACAGGGGGAAATTGGAAACACCATATATTTT. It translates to CADEDLQGEIGNTIYF.

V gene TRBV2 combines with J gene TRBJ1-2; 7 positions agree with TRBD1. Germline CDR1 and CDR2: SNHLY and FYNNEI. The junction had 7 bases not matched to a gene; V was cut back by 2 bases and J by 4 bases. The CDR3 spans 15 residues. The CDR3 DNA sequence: TGTGCCAGCAGTGAAAACGGACAGGTGACCTATGGCTACACCTTC. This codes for CASSENGQVTYGYTF.